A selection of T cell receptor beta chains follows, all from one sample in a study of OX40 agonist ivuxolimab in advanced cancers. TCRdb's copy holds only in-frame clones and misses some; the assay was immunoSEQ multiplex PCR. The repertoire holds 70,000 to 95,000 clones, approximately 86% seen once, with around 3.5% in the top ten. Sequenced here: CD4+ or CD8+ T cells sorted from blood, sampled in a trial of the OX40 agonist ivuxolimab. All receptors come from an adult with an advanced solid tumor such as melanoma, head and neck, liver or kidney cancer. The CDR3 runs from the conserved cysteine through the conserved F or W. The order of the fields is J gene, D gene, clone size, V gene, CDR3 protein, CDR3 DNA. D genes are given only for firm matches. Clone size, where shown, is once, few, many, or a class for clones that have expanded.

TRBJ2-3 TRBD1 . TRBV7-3 CASSSGTGLDTQYF TGTGCCAGCAGCTCCGGGACAGGGTTGGATACGCAGTATTTT
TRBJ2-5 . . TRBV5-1 CASSLPWASEYGTAETQYF TGCGCCAGCAGCTTACCCTGGGCTAGCGAGTATGGGACTGCGGAGACCCAGTACTTC
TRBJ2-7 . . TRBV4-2 CASSHLGSYEQYF TGTGCCAGCAGCCACCTGGGCTCCTACGAGCAGTACTTC
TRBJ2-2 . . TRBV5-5 CASSFSGHLAGELFF TGTGCCAGCAGCTTCTCGGGACACCTAGCCGGGGAGCTGTTTTTT
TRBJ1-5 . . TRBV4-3 CASSQELTGATNQPQHF TGCGCCAGCAGCCAAGAGTTAACCGGTGCTACGAATCAGCCCCAGCATTTT
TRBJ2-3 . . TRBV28 CASITPAEGADTQYF TGTGCCAGCATCACACCAGCGGAAGGGGCAGATACGCAGTATTTT
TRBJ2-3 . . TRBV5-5 CASSPWDGTDTQYF TGTGCCAGCAGCCCTTGGGACGGCACAGATACGCAGTATTTT
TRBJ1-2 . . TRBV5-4 CASSLDGSYGYTF TGTGCCAGCAGCCTGGACGGCAGCTATGGCTACACCTTC
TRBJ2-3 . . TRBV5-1 CASKQGPKPDTQYF TGCGCCAGTAAACAGGGTCCGAAACCAGATACGCAGTATTTT
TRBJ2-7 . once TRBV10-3 CASNGDYSSYEQYF TGTGCCAGCAACGGAGACTACTCCTCCTACGAGCAGTACTTC
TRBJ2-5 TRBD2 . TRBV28 CASSFVFAKREGHSGKETQYF TGTGCCAGCAGTTTTGTCTTTGCCAAACGGGAGGGCCACTCGGGGAAAGAGACCCAGTACTTC
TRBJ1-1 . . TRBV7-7 CASSSGQNTEAFF TGTGCTAGCAGCTCTGGGCAGAACACTGAAGCTTTCTTT
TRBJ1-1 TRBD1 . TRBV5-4 CASNIAGGVGTEAFF TGTGCCAGCAACATAGCAGGGGGCGTAGGGACTGAAGCTTTCTTT
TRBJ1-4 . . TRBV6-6 CASTHRKVTNEKLFF TGTGCCAGCACCCACCGAAAGGTGACTAATGAAAAACTGTTTTTT